This T cell receptor beta chain was sequenced during a study of vaccination effects on CD4 cells after COVID-19. From germline, CDR1 is SGDLS and CDR2 YYNGEE. V shed 3 bases and J shed 8 bases, with 17 bases lying between them. This CDR3 is built from 14 residues. Profiled with immunoSEQ multiplex PCR; TCRdb holds only in-frame clones, not every one. Here the sample spans 30,000 or so clones, approximately 71% being singletons. About this clone: The antigen remains undetermined.

Viral peptide pools were used in the ViraFEST assay to expand antigen-specific CD4+ T cells, and sequencing came afterward. Between days 9 and 10 of culture, CD4+ T cells were separated out. The cohort was immunized with two doses of either the BNT162b2 or mRNA-1273 vaccine. The chain uses TRBV9 and TRBJ1-2; D gene uncertain. The source is a human donor who received a COVID-19 vaccine. The sample consisted of CD4+ T cells from PBMCs cultured with HCoV-NL63 spike peptides, taken after COVID-19 vaccination. CDR3 sequence (DNA): TGTGCCAGCAGCGGCGGCCCAGGCGTTCCAGGCTACACCTTC. It codes for CASSGGPGVPGYTF.